These 3 T cell receptor beta chains came from one sample sequenced in a study of T cell responses to AZD1222 COVID-19 vaccine. This table comes from immunoSEQ multiplex PCR, and its TCRdb copy is limited to in-frame clones, with some not included. The table has over 150,000 clones, roughly 88% seen once. The source was peripheral blood, collected 28 days after the second AZD1222 dose. These receptors were taken from an adult who received the AZD1222 COVID-19 vaccine.

V usage is TRBV4-2 and J usage is TRBJ2-2; possibly TRBD2 for D (6 bases). V lost 3 bases and J lost 2, with 16 bases in between. This CDR3 region has 17 residues. CDR1 and CDR2 from the germline V gene are LGHNA and YNFKEQ. The DNA of the CDR3 is TGTGCCAGCAGCCATGCCTCCGGCGGGGTCAACACCGGGGAGCTGTTTTTT. Translated, it gives CASSHASGGVNTGELFF.

In this sample, this clone turned up a few times. The chain joins TRBV30 to TRBJ1-1; D gene uncertain. Germline V gene data show CDR1 as GTSNPN and CDR2 as SVGIG (reference sequence). The CDR3 is 13 residues long. The V end lost 5 bases, the J end lost 3 bases, and 13 bases lay between the germline ends. The chain's CDR3 is CAWSQGTYTEAFF. Here the CDR3 DNA reads TGTGCCTGGTCACAAGGCACCTACACTGAAGCTTTCTTT.

J is TRBJ2-3 and V is TRBV2, with TRBD2 matching 9 bases. Germline CDR1 reads SNHLY; CDR2 reads FYNNEI. The ends lost 5 bases at V and 6 bases at J; junction bases unmatched: 9. The CDR3 has 15 amino acids. Here the CDR3 reads CASSPDWRGGDTQYF. Here the CDR3 DNA reads TGTGCCAGCAGTCCTGACTGGCGGGGGGGGGATACGCAGTATTTT.